These 3 T cell receptor beta chains originate from one sample sequenced in a study of cytomegalovirus exposure and HLA in healthy donors. Researchers ran the PCR with 60 Vbeta and 13 Jbeta primers. Clones were sequenced by immunoSEQ multiplex PCR, and TCRdb holds only the in-frame ones, with some missing. The table shows roughly 200,000 clones, with about 83% occurring only once. The sequencing sample was made of PBMCs. Source of these receptors: a man aged 40-49 years in good health and CMV-seropositive.

The chain carries TRBV7-9 and TRBJ2-7; 10 bases match TRBD1. The trim removed 4 bases at V and 4 bases at J, leaving 1 base unmatched. CDR3 length: 13 amino acids. Germline V CDR1 and CDR2: SEHNR, FQNEAQ (reference sequence). The chain's CDR3 is CASSWTGGYEQYF. Written as DNA, the CDR3 is TGTGCCAGCAGCTGGACAGGGGGATACGAGCAGTACTTC.

The DNA of the CDR3 is TGCGCCAGCGGACCTAGCGTTAAGGGCACCGGGGAGCTGTTTTTT. Translation: CASGPSVKGTGELFF. This sequence joins TRBV5-1 and TRBJ2-2, with D perhaps TRBD2 (6 bases). The CDR3 consists of 15 residues. V shed 7 bases and J shed 4 bases, with 17 bases lying between them. Germline V gene data show CDR1 as SGHRS and CDR2 as YFSETQ. The variable domain in full, with the rest retrieved from reference TRBV5-1 and TRBJ2-2, is KAGVTQTPRYLIKTRGQQVTLSCSPISGHRSVSWYQQTPGQGLQFLFEYFSETQRNKGNFPGRFSGRQFSNSRSEMNVSTLELGDSALYLCASGPSVKGTGELFFGEGSRLTVL.

The chain couples TRBV6-4 to TRBJ1-5; 8 bases agree with TRBD1. This CDR3 is 15 amino acids long. Germline V lookup: CDR1 MRHNA, CDR2 SNTAGT. Trimming cost V 0 bases and J 2 bases; bases outside gene matches: 0. CDR3 loop: CASSDSTGGNQPQHF. The CDR3 bases are TGTGCCAGCAGTGACTCGACAGGGGGCAATCAGCCCCAGCATTTT.